Shown below are 26 T cell receptor beta chains from a single sample sequenced in a study of blood T cell repertoires in COVID-19. The assay was immunoSEQ multiplex PCR, and TCRdb's table has in-frame clones only and misses some. The table includes about 220,000 clones, under 90% detected once. The sample was PBMCs or T cells enriched from blood (not recorded which). The origin of the receptors is a woman in her thirties or forties who had been exposed to COVID-19.

The rearrangement links TRBV6-1 to TRBJ2-7, with D maybe TRBD2 (5 bases). V lost 0 bases and J lost 9, with 21 bases in between. The CDR3 is made up of 16 amino acids. Germline CDR1 reads MNHNS; CDR2 reads SASEGT. The CDR3 sequence: CASSEAPQAVRGGQYF. In DNA, the CDR3 is TGTGCCAGCAGTGAAGCGCCACAAGCCGTCCGGGGTGGGCAGTACTTC.

This chain links TRBV6-5 with TRBJ2-7; 7 bases agree with TRBD2. V trimming: 6 bases; J trimming: 5 bases; junction bases outside the gene matches: 4. CDR3 length equals 12 residues. Germline V CDR1 and CDR2: MNHEY, SVGAGI. The DNA for the CDR3 is TGTGCCAGCAGCCAAGGGAGGGACGAGCAGTACTTC. This gives the protein CASSQGRDEQYF.

CDR3 region: CASSFGRGQGETQYF. The CDR3 region has the DNA TGTGCCAGCAGCTTCGGCAGGGGGCAGGGAGAGACCCAGTACTTC. V gene TRBV7-3 combines with J gene TRBJ2-5; the match to TRBD1 covers 8 bases. Germline-derived CDR1 and CDR2 are SGHTA and FQGTGA. Trimming took 3 bases from V and 4 from J; bases not matched to a gene: 7. There are 15 residues in the CDR3.

This sequence joins TRBV6-5 and TRBJ2-7; 8 bases map to TRBD1. With V trimmed by 4 bases and J by 5 bases, 7 bases remained unmatched. The CDR3 spans 14 residues. Germline V gene lookup returns CDR1 MNHEY and CDR2 SVGAGI. CDR3 sequence reads: CASSFRQGTDEQYF. The CDR3 bases are TGTGCCAGCAGTTTTCGACAGGGGACGGACGAGCAGTACTTC.

The sample holds many counts of this clone. The chain has TRBV9 and TRBJ1-2; D might be TRBD1 (5 bases). Trimming pared 6 bases from V and 3 bases from J, leaving 18 bases between. CDR1 is SGDLS and CDR2 is YYNGEE in the germline V gene. The CDR3 contains 15 residues. In DNA form, the CDR3 reads TGTGCCAGCACCCCCACCTCGGGGGAAGACTATGGCTACACCTTC. Its protein product is CASTPTSGEDYGYTF.

This chain's CDR3 is CSVEVQTFSSTDTQYF. CDR3 coding DNA: TGCAGCGTTGAAGTTCAGACTTTCTCTAGCACAGATACGCAGTATTTT. The chain employs TRBV29-1 and TRBJ2-3, with unresolved D. The germline V gene has CDR1 SQVTM and CDR2 ANQGSEA. V lost 1 base, J lost 0 bases, and 14 bases lay in between. The CDR3 covers 16 residues.

This sequence joins TRBV5-4 and TRBJ1-6; possible D gene TRBD1, 5 bases. The V gene lost 4 bases and the J gene lost 5 bases, with 13 bases spanning the gap. Germline V CDR1 and CDR2: SGHNT, YYREEE (reference sequence). CDR3 length: 15 amino acids. CDR3 in DNA: TGTGCCAGCAGCCCTGGAGGAGGGGATAATTCACCCCTCCACTTT. Protein: CASSPGGGDNSPLHF. The variable domain in full, completed from reference TRBV5-4 and TRBJ1-6, reads ETGVTQSPTHLIKTRGQQVTLRCSSQSGHNTVSWYQQALGQGPQFIFQYYREEENGRGNFPPRFSGLQFPNYSSELNVNALELDDSALYLCASSPGGGDNSPLHFGNGTRLTVT.

The chain links TRBV2 to TRBJ2-3; 14 bases fit TRBD2. V lost 4 bases to trimming and J lost 5 bases; unmatched junction nucleotides: 5. The CDR3 consists of 16 residues. Germline V gives CDR1 SNHLY, CDR2 FYNNEI. The CDR3, as DNA: TGTGCCAGCAGTGGGACTAGCGGGGGGCCAAGAGATACGCAGTATTTT. Translation gives CASSGTSGGPRDTQYF.

The gene calls are TRBV18 and TRBJ1-4, with D possibly TRBD1 on 5 matching bases. CDR1 and CDR2 from the germline V gene are KGHSH and LQKENI. The CDR3 consists of 16 residues. Trimming pared 3 bases from V and 5 bases from J, leaving 16 bases between. The CDR3 sequence: CASSPGHTTQNEKLFF. CDR3 sequence (DNA): TGTGCCAGCTCACCCGGACACACTACCCAAAATGAAAAACTGTTTTTT.

This clone was detected only a few times. The gene calls are TRBV29-1 and TRBJ1-2, with D possibly being TRBD1 (5 bases). Trimming cost V 1 base and J 4 bases, with 7 bases left between them. CDR3 size: 12 residues. Germline CDR1 SQVTM, CDR2 ANQGSEA. The CDR3 DNA reads TGCAGCGTTGAAGTAGACAGCTATGGCTACACCTTC. Its translation is CSVEVDSYGYTF.

J is TRBJ1-5 and V is TRBV4-2, with TRBD1 as a possible D gene (5 bases). Trimming removed 5 bases from V and 0 bases from J, with 5 bases in between. The germline gives CDR1 LGHNA, CDR2 YNFKEQ. The CDR3 is made up of 13 amino acids. In DNA, the CDR3 is TGTGCCAGCAGCAGGGGTAGCAATCAGCCCCAGCATTTT. Protein: CASSRGSNQPQHF.

This chain connects TRBV19 to TRBJ1-5, with D tentatively TRBD1 (5 bases). Between the trimmed V and J ends, which lost 6 bases and 3 bases, there was a span of 9 bases. CDR1 and CDR2 from the germline V gene are LNHDA and SQIVND (reference sequence). This CDR3 contains 13 residues. The CDR3 bases are TGTGCCAGTAGCCAGACAGTCAATCAGCCCCAGCATTTT. It codes for CASSQTVNQPQHF. The full variable domain, its missing parts supplied by reference TRBV19 and TRBJ1-5, is DGGITQSPKYLFRKEGQNVTLSCEQNLNHDAMYWYRQDPGQGLRLIYYSQIVNDFQKGDIAEGYSVSREKKESFPLTVTSAQKNPTAFYLCASSQTVNQPQHFGDGTRLSIL.

DNA of the CDR3: TGTGCCAGCAGCTTGGGACTAGCGGGGTACACAGATACGCAGTATTTT. Translating gives CASSLGLAGYTDTQYF. The V call is TRBV11-3, the J call TRBJ2-3; 13 bases align to TRBD2. The CDR3 is made up of 16 amino acids. Per germline, CDR1 SGHNT and CDR2 YENEEA. V shed 3 bases and J 2 bases; nucleotides not matched to a gene: 2.

This chain uses TRBV7-6 with TRBJ1-1, with a weak D call TRBD1 (5 bases). Germline lookup yields CDR1 SGHVS and CDR2 FNYEAQ. The CDR3 has 15 amino acids. V gave up 5 bases and J gave up 4 bases, with 17 bases separating them. CDR3 in amino acids: CASSDGRRVGTEAFF. As DNA, the CDR3 is TGTGCCAGCAGCGACGGGCGCAGGGTGGGCACTGAAGCTTTCTTT.

This sequence joins TRBV2 and TRBJ1-2, with D hard to call. V lost 1 base and J lost 1, with 7 bases in between. Germline CDR1 reads SNHLY; CDR2 reads FYNNEI. The CDR3 loop spans 14 amino acids. The CDR3 protein is CASSEGQFNYGYTF. CDR3 DNA sequence: TGTGCCAGCAGTGAAGGGCAGTTTAACTATGGCTACACCTTC.

The V gene is TRBV4-2, the J gene TRBJ1-1; TRBD1 aligns across 8 bases. The length of the CDR3 is 15 residues. The germline V gene has CDR1 LGHNA and CDR2 YNFKEQ. V lost 0 bases, J lost 8 bases, and 8 bases stayed unmatched. CDR3 sequence reads: CASSQDRQGLTEAFF. CDR3 nucleotide sequence: TGTGCCAGCAGCCAAGATCGACAGGGGCTCACCGAAGCTTTCTTT.

In nucleotides, the CDR3 is TGTGCCAGCAGCTTATCTTGGGGGGCTGAAGCTTTCTTT. Amino acid sequence: CASSLSWGAEAFF. V and J are TRBV11-2 and TRBJ1-1, with D perhaps matching TRBD1 (5 bases). Germline CDR1 SGHAT, CDR2 FQNNGV. CDR3 length: 13 residues. Between the trimmed V and J ends, which lost 2 bases and 6 bases, there was a span of 10 bases.

This clone was observed a few times. The V call is TRBV11-2, the J call TRBJ1-4; 7 bases line up with TRBD1. V was clipped by 1 base and J by 5 bases; unmatched bases: 7. This CDR3 comprises 16 residues. CDR1 is SGHAT and CDR2 is FQNNGV in the germline V gene. The chain's CDR3 is CASSLGLGQLNEKLFF. The CDR3 DNA reads TGTGCCAGCAGCTTAGGGCTGGGACAGCTGAATGAAAAACTGTTTTTT.

CDR3 DNA: TGCGCCAGCAGCTCGACAAGGGGCACCGGGGAGCTGTTTTTT. It is translated as CASSSTRGTGELFF. This sequence joins TRBV5-1 and TRBJ2-2; D might be TRBD1 (5 bases). The CDR3 contains 14 residues. V lost 3 bases and J 4 bases, leaving 10 bases between the germline ends. The germline CDR1 and CDR2 sequences are SGHRS and YFSETQ.

This sequence joins TRBV2 and TRBJ1-4, with TRBD1 matching 7 bases. Looked up from germline, CDR1 is SNHLY and CDR2 is FYNNEI. V was pared by 6 bases and J by 2 bases, with 6 bases of the junction left unmatched. This CDR3 region has 15 residues. The CDR3 DNA is TGTGCCAGCAGAGCCAGGGGGGCGACTAATGAAAAACTGTTTTTT. This encodes CASRARGATNEKLFF.

This clone was recorded only once. The chain employs TRBV28 and TRBJ1-2; TRBD1 matches at 8 bases. The CDR3 extends over 16 amino acids. The germline V gene encodes CDR1 MDHEN and CDR2 SYDVKM. With V trimmed by 5 bases and J by 4 bases, 12 bases remained unmatched. CDR3 nucleotides: TGTGCCAGCAGTGTGGGGACAGGCGGGTCCCTCTATGGCTACACCTTC. Translation: CASSVGTGGSLYGYTF.

The chain uses TRBV5-6 and TRBJ1-6; 7 nucleotides match TRBD1. CDR3 length equals 14 residues. From germline, CDR1 is SGHDT and CDR2 YYEEEE. V lost 5 bases, J lost 9 bases, and 8 bases stayed unmatched. CDR3 bases: TGTGCCAGCAGTCCGGACAGGAACCTTTCACCCCTCCACTTT. This sequence encodes CASSPDRNLSPLHF. The full variable domain, in which reference TRBV5-6 and TRBJ1-6 provide the parts outside the CDR3, is DAGVTQSPTHLIKTRGQQVTLRCSPKSGHDTVSWYQQALGQGPQFIFQYYEEEERQRGNFPDRFSGHQFPNYSSELNVNALLLGDSALYLCASSPDRNLSPLHFGNGTRLTVT.

The V gene is TRBV7-9, the J gene TRBJ1-1, with D perhaps TRBD1 (5 bases). Germline loops: CDR1 SEHNR, CDR2 FQNEAQ (reference sequence). The ends were cut back, 7 bases at V and 7 bases at J, with 19 bases in the middle. The CDR3 runs to 14 residues. The CDR3 DNA is TGTGCCAGCATCTTCCTGGTCGGGGGGGGTGAAGCTTTCTTT. Residues: CASIFLVGGGEAFF.

In its sample, this clone was seen once. The chain carries TRBV28 and TRBJ1-3; tentatively, D is TRBD1 (6 bases). Trimming left V 6 bases short and J 0 bases short, with 15 bases between. CDR3 length: 16 amino acids. The germline gives CDR1 MDHEN, CDR2 SYDVKM. The CDR3 here is CASSTRTASSGNTIYF. CDR3 sequence (DNA): TGTGCCAGCAGCACCCGGACAGCAAGCTCTGGAAACACCATATATTTT.

The rearrangement links TRBV3-1 (or the pseudogene TRBV3-2) to TRBJ1-6; tentative D call: TRBD1 (6 bases). The germline CDR1 and CDR2 sequences are LGHDT and YNNKEL (reference sequence). The CDR3 runs 15 residues. The V end was cut by 5 bases, the J end by 7 bases, with 15 bases between. Here the CDR3 reads CASSVHGGPNSPLHF. The CDR3 DNA sequence: TGTGCCAGCAGCGTCCACGGGGGGCCCAATTCACCCCTCCACTTT.

The chain has TRBV19 and TRBJ2-1; 14 bases align to TRBD2. CDR1 LNHDA and CDR2 SQIVND come from the germline V gene (reference sequence). V lost 5 bases and J lost 9; bases outside the gene matches: 3. The CDR3 is 14 amino acids. CDR3 nucleotides: TGTGCCAGTAGTGGGACTAGCGGGGGAGGTGAGCAGTTCTTC. It codes for CASSGTSGGGEQFF. The full variable domain, its missing parts supplied by reference TRBV19 and TRBJ2-1, is DGGITQSPKYLFRKEGQNVTLSCEQNLNHDAMYWYRQDPGQGLRLIYYSQIVNDFQKGDIAEGYSVSREKKESFPLTVTSAQKNPTAFYLCASSGTSGGGEQFFGPGTRLTVL.